Following are 8 T cell receptor beta chains from one sample sequenced in a study of early T cells in non-severe SARS-CoV-2 infection. A single record per CDR3 protein comes from TCRdb applying MiXCR to the 5' RACE reads. The profile shows about 64,000 distinct CDR3 sequences, under 15% of them singletons. The material sequenced was whole blood. The receptors stem from an adult who was a healthcare worker with PCR-confirmed SARS-CoV-2 infection or an uninfected control (not recorded which).

The J gene is TRBJ2-1, the V gene TRBV19; D unresolved. The CDR3 length is 13 residues. CDR1 is LNHDA and CDR2 is SQIVND in the germline V gene (reference sequence). V gave up 0 bases and J gave up 12 bases, with 12 bases separating them. The CDR3 loop is CASSIEPTVGQFF. The CDR3 DNA reads as TGTGCCAGTAGTATAGAACCCACGGTGGGGCAGTTCTTC.

A few counts support this clonotype. V is TRBV7-3 and J is TRBJ2-2; D might be TRBD1 or TRBD2, each matching 5 bases. The length of the CDR3 is 15 residues. V was pared by 5 bases and J by 6 bases, with 16 bases between. Germline V lookup: CDR1 SGHTA, CDR2 FQGTGA. CDR3 nucleotide sequence: TGTGCCAGCAGCCGGGACGGTGGGTTATCCGGGGAGCTGTTTTTT. It encodes CASSRDGGLSGELFF.

The CDR3 loop is CSAVPQDTEAFF. In DNA, the CDR3 is TGCAGCGCCGTACCACAGGACACTGAAGCTTTCTTT. The rearrangement uses TRBV29-1 and TRBJ1-1, with D perhaps TRBD1 (5 bases). Trimming took off 7 bases at V and 3 bases at J, with 12 bases between the two ends. Germline lookup yields CDR1 SQVTM and CDR2 ANQGSEA. This CDR3 spans 12 amino acids.

This chain uses TRBV10-2 with TRBJ2-3; 10 nucleotides match TRBD2. Germline V gene sequence: CDR1 WSHSY, CDR2 SAAADI. The CDR3 is made up of 16 amino acids. V was pared by 6 bases and J by 4 bases, with 10 bases of the junction left unmatched. The CDR3 DNA follows: TGCGCCAGCAGAACCACTAGCGGGGTGAGCCCAGATACGCAGTATTTT. Translation gives CASRTTSGVSPDTQYF.

This clonotype was seen a few times. The DNA for the CDR3 is TGCAGCGTTGACGGGGATAACTATGGCTACACCTTC. This gives the protein CSVDGDNYGYTF. The chain joins TRBV29-1 to TRBJ1-2; D gene uncertain. The germline V and J ends were trimmed by 3 bases and 1 base, with 6 bases remaining between them. Germline V CDR1 and CDR2: SQVTM, ANQGSEA. CDR3 length equals 12 residues. Using reference TRBV29-1 and TRBJ1-2 for the parts outside the CDR3, the full variable domain is SAVISQKPSRDICQRGTSLTIQCQVDSQVTMMFWYRQQPGQSLTLIATANQGSEATYESGFVIDKFPISRPNLTFSTLTVSNMSPEDSSIYLCSVDGDNYGYTFGSGTRLTVV.

The chain recombines TRBV29-1 with TRBJ2-1; no firm D call. The CDR3 is made up of 12 amino acids. Germline values: CDR1 SQVTM, CDR2 ANQGSEA. V lost 4 bases to trimming and J lost 6 bases, with 10 bases between them. The CDR3 coding sequence is TGCAGCGTTGGGGCAGTGACCAATGAGCAGTTCTTC. Amino acids: CSVGAVTNEQFF.

In its sample, this clonotype was seen many times. CDR3 nucleotide sequence: TGTGCCAGCAGCCCAGGGACAGGGACCTACGAGCAGTACTTC. Protein product: CASSPGTGTYEQYF. The chain is built from TRBV7-9 and TRBJ2-7; 9 bases line up with TRBD1. V shed 5 bases and J 2 bases; nucleotides not matched to a gene: 4. Per germline, CDR1 SEHNR and CDR2 FQNEAQ (reference sequence). The CDR3 has 14 residues.

This clonotype has a handful of counts. This chain connects TRBV29-1 to TRBJ2-3, with D unclear. The V gene lost 4 bases and the J gene lost 3 bases, with 11 bases spanning the gap. Germline V gives CDR1 SQVTM, CDR2 ANQGSEA. The CDR3 is 13 residues long. The CDR3 DNA is TGCAGCGTTGCTCGCCGCTCGACAGATACGCAGTATTTT. Translating gives CSVARRSTDTQYF.